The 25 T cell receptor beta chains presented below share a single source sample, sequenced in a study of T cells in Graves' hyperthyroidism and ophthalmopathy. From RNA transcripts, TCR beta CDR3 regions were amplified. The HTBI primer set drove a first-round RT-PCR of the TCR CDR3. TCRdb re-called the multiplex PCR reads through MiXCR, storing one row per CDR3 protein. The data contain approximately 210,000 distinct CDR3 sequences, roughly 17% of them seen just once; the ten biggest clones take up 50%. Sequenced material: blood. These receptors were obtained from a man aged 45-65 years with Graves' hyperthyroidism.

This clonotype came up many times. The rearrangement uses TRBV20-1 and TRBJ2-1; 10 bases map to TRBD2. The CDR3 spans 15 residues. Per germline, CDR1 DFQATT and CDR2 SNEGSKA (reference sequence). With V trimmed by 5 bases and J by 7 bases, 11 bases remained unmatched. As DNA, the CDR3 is TGCAGTGCTGGAATGCTAGCGGGAGATTCTAATGAGCAGTTCTTC. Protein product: CSAGMLAGDSNEQFF.

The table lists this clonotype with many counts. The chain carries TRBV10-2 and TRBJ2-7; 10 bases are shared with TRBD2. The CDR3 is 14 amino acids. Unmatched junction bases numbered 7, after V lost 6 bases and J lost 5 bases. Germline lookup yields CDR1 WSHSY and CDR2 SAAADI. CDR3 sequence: CASRIGTSVNEQYF. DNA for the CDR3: TGCGCCAGCAGGATAGGGACTAGCGTCAACGAGCAGTACTTC.

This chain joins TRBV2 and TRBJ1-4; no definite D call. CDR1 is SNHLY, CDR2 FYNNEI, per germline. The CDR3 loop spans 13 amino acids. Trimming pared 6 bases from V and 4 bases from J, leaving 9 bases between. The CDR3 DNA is TGTGCCAGCAGAAGGGCTTATAATGAAAAACTGTTTTTT. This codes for CASRRAYNEKLFF.

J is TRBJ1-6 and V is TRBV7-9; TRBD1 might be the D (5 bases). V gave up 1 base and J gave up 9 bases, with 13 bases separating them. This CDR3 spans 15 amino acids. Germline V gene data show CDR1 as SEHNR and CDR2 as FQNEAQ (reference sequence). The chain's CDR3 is CASSLVRAGVSPLHF. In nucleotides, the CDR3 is TGTGCCAGCAGCTTAGTCAGGGCTGGCGTTTCACCCCTCCACTTT.

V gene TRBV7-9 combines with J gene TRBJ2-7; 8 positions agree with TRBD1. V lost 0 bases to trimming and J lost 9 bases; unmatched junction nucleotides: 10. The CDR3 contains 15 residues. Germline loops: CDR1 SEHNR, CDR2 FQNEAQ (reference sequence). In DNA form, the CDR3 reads TGTGCCAGCAGCTTAGCCGCAGGGGGCGGTGGTGGGCAGTACTTC. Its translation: CASSLAAGGGGGQYF.

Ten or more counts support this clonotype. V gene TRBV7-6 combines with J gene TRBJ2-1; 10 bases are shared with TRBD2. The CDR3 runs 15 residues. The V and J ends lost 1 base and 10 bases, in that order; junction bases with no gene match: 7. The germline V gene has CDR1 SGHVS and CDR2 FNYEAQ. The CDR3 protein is CASSLVLAGGREQFF. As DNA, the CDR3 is TGTGCCAGCAGCTTAGTCTTAGCGGGAGGTCGCGAGCAGTTCTTC.

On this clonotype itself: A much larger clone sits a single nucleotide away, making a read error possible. CDR3 in DNA: TGCAGTGCTAGAGCCCCTAGCGGCCCCGGGAATGAGCAGCTCTTC. It translates to CSARAPSGPGNEQLF. The chain is built from TRBV20-1 and TRBJ2-1; 7 nucleotides align to TRBD2. The V gene's germline CDR1 is DFQATT and CDR2 SNEGSKA (reference sequence). This CDR3 has 15 amino acids.

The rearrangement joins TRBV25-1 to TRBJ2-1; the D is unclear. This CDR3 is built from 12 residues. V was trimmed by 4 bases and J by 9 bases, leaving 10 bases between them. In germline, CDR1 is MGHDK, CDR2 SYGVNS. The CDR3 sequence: CASSVRPGEQFF. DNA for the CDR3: TGTGCCAGCAGTGTTCGACCGGGTGAGCAGTTCTTC.

CDR3 protein: CASSQPASGRARNEQYF. CDR3 DNA: TGCGCCAGCAGCCAACCAGCCAGCGGGAGGGCCAGGAACGAGCAGTACTTC. The rearrangement joins TRBV4-1 to TRBJ2-7; 10 nucleotides match TRBD2. This CDR3 is built from 17 residues. V dropped 2 bases and J dropped 5; count of bases not matched to a gene: 12. Germline lookup yields CDR1 MGHRA and CDR2 YSYEKL.

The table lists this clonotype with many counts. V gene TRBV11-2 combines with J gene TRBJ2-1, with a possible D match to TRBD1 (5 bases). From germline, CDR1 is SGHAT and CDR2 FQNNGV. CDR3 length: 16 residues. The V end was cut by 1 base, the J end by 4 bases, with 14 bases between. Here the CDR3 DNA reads TGTGCCAGCAGCTTAGCCACGTGGGGCTTATACAATGAGCAGTTCTTC. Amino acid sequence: CASSLATWGLYNEQFF.

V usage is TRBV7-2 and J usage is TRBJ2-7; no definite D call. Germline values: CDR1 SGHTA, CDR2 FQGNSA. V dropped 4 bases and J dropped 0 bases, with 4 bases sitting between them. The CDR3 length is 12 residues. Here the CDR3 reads CASSSNSYEQYF. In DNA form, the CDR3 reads TGTGCCAGCAGCTCGAACTCCTACGAGCAGTACTTC.

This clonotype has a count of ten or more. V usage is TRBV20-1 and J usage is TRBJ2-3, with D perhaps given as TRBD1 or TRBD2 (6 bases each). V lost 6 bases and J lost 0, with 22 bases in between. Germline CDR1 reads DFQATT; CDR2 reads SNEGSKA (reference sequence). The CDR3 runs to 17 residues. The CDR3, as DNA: TGCAGTGCAGAAGGAGAAGGGGGGTCTCCTAGCACAGATACGCAGTATTTT. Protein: CSAEGEGGSPSTDTQYF.

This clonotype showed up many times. CDR3 in amino acids: CASTDRSQGAGETQYF. DNA for the CDR3: TGTGCCAGCACCGACAGATCACAGGGTGCCGGAGAGACCCAGTACTTC. This sequence joins TRBV6-2 or TRBV6-3 and TRBJ2-5, with D possibly TRBD1 on 6 matching bases. This CDR3 has 16 residues. V lost 7 bases, J lost 4 bases, and 22 bases lay in between. The germline V gene has CDR1 MNHEY and CDR2 SVGEGT.

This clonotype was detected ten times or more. The DNA of the CDR3 is TGTGCCAGCAGCTTGGTTAGGGGTACTGGGGAGCAGTACTTC. Translated, it gives CASSLVRGTGEQYF. The chain combines TRBV5-4 with TRBJ2-7, with D possibly matching TRBD1 (5 bases). Germline V lookup: CDR1 SGHNT, CDR2 YYREEE (reference sequence). The CDR3 contains 14 residues. V lost 0 bases to trimming and J lost 7 bases, with 14 bases between them.

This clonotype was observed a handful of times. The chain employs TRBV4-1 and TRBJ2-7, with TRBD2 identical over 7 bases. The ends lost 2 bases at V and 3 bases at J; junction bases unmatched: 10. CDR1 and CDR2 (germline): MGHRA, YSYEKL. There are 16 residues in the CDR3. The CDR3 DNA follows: TGCGCCAGCAGCCAACCAGGGAGGGATAGGTTCTACGAGCAGTACTTC. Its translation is CASSQPGRDRFYEQYF.

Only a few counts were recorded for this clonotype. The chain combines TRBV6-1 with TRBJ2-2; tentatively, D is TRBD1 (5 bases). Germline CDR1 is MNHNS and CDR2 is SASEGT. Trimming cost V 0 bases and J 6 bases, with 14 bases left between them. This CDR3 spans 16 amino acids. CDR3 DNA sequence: TGTGCCAGCAGTGAAGCGGGGCAGTTCCCGGCCGGGGAGCTGTTTTTT. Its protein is CASSEAGQFPAGELFF.

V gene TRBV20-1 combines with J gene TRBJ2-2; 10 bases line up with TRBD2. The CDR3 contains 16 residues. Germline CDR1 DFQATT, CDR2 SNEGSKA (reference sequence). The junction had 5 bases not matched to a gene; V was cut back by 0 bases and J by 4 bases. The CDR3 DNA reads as TGCAGTGCTAGAGAGCCTAGCGGGAGTGGCACCGGGGAGCTGTTTTTT. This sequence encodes CSAREPSGSGTGELFF.

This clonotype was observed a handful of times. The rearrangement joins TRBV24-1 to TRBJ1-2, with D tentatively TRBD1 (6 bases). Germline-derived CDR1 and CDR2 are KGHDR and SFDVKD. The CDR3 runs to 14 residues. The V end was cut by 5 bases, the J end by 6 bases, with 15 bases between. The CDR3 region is CATSGRDRRDGYTF. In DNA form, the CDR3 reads TGTGCCACCAGTGGCAGAGACAGGAGGGATGGCTACACCTTC.

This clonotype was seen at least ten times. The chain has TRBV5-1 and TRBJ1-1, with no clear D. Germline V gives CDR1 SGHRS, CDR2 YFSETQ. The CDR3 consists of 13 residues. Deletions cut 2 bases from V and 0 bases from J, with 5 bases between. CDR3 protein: CASSLNMNTEAFF. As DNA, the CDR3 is TGCGCCAGCAGCTTAAATATGAACACTGAAGCTTTCTTT.

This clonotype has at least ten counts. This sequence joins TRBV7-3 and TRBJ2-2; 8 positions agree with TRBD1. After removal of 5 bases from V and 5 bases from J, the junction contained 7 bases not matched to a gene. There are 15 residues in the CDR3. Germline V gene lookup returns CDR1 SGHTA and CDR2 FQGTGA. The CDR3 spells CASSPERTGTGELFF. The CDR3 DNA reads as TGTGCCAGCAGCCCGGAGCGGACAGGGACCGGGGAGCTGTTTTTT. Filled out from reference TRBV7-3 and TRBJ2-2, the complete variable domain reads GAGVSQTPSNKVTEKGKYVELRCDPISGHTALYWYRQSLGQGPEFLIYFQGTGAADDSGLPNDRFFAVRPEGSVSTLKIQRTERGDSAVYLCASSPERTGTGELFFGEGSRLTVL.

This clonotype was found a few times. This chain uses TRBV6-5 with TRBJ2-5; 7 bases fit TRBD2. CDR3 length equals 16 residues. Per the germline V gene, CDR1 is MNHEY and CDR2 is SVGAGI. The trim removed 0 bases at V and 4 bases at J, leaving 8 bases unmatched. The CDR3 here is CASSYSTSWYRETQYF. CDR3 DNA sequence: TGTGCCAGCAGTTACTCGACTAGCTGGTACCGAGAGACCCAGTACTTC.

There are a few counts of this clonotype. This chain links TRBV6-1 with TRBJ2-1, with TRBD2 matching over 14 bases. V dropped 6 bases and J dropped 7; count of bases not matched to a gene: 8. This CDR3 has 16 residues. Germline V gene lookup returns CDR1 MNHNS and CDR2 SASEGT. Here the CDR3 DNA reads TGTGCCAGCAGGGCCGGGACTAGCGGGAGTAAAAATGAGCAGTTCTTC. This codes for CASRAGTSGSKNEQFF.

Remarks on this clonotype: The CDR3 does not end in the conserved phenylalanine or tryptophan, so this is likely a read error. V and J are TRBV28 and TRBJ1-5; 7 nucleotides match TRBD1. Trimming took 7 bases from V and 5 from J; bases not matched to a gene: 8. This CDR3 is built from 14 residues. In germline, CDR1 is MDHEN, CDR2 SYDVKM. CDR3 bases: TGTGCCAGCACTCCAGGGGGGTACTATCAGCCCCAGCATCTT. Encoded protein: CASTPGGYYQPQHL.

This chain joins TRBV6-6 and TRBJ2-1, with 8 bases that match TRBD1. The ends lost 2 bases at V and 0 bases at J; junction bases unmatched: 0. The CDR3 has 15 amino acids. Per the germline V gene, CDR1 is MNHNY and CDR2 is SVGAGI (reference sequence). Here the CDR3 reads CASSYTGGSYNEQFF. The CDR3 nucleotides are TGTGCCAGCAGTTACACAGGGGGCTCCTACAATGAGCAGTTCTTC.

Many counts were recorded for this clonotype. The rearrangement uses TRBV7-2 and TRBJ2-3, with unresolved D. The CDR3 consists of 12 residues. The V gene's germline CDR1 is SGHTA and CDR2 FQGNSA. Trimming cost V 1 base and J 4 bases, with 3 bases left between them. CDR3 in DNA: TGTGCCAGCAGCTTAGACTCAGATACGCAGTATTTT. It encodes CASSLDSDTQYF.